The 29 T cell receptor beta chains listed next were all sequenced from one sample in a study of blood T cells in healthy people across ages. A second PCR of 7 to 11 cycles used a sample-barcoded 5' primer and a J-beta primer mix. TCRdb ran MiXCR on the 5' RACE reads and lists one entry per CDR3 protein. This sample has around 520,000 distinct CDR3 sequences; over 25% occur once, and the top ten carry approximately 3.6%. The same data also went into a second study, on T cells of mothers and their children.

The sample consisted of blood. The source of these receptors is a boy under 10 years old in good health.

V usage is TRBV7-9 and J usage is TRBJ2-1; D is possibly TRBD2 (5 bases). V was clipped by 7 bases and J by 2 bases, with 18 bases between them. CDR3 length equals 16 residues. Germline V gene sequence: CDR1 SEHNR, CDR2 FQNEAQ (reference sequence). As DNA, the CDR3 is TGTGCCAGCACCCCATCGAGGGCAGGCACCTACAATGAGCAGTTCTTC. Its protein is CASTPSRAGTYNEQFF.

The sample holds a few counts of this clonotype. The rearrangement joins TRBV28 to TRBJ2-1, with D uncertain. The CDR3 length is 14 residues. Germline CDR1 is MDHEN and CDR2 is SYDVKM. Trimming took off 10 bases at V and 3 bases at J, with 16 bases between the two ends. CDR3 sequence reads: CATSHGDSYNEQFF. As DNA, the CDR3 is TGTGCCACTTCACATGGGGATAGCTACAATGAGCAGTTCTTC.

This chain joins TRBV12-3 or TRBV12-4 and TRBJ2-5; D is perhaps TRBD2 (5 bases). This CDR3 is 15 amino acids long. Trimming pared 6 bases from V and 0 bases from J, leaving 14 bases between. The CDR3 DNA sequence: TGTGCCAGCAGCTCCCGGAAGAGGGACCAAGAGACCCAGTACTTC. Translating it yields CASSSRKRDQETQYF.

The CDR3, as DNA: TGCGCCAGCAGCCAAAGGCCCCCTCCCGGGACGGGGGAGTATGGCTACACCTTC. This gives the protein CASSQRPPPGTGEYGYTF. This chain joins TRBV4-1 and TRBJ1-2; a weak D match, TRBD1 (5 bases). V shed 2 bases and J shed 5 bases, with 24 bases lying between them. CDR3 length equals 18 residues. Germline loops: CDR1 MGHRA, CDR2 YSYEKL.

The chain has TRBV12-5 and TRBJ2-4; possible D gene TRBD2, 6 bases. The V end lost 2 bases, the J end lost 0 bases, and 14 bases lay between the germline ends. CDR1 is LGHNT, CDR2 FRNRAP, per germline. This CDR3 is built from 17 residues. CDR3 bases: TGTGCTAGTGGTTTGCCCTCGGGTAGCGGAGCCAAAAACATTCAGTACTTC. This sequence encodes CASGLPSGSGAKNIQYF.

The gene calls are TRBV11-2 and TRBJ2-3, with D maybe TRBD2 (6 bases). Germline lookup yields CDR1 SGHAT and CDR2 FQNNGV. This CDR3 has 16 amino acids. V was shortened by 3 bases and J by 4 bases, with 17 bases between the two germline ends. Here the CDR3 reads CASSFERENPADTQYF. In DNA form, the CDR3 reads TGTGCCAGCAGCTTTGAACGGGAGAATCCAGCAGATACGCAGTATTTT.

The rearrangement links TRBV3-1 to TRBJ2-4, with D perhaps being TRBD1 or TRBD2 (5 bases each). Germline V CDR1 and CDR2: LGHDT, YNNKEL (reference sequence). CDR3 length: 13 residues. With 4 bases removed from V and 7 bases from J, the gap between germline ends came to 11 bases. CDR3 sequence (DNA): TGTGCCAGCAGCCTCGCCGGGACCAACATTCAGTACTTC. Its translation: CASSLAGTNIQYF. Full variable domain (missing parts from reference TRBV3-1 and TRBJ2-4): DTAVSQTPKYLVTQMGNDKSIKCEQNLGHDTMYWYKQDSKKFLKIMFSYNNKELIINETVPNRFSPKSPDKAHLNLHINSLELGDSAVYFCASSLAGTNIQYFGAGTRLSVL.

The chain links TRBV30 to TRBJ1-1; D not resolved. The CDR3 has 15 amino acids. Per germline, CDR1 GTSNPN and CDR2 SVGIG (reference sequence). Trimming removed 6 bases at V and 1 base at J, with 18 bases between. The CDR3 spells CACFPRPGQNTEAFF. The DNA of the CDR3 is TGTGCCTGTTTCCCCAGGCCCGGCCAGAACACTGAAGCTTTCTTT.

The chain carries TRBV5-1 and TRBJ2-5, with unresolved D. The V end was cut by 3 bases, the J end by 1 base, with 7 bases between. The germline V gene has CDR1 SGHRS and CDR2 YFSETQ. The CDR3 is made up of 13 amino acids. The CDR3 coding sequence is TGCGCCAGCAGCTGGAACAGCCAAGAGACCCAGTACTTC. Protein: CASSWNSQETQYF. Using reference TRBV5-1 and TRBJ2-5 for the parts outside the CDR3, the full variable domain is KAGVTQTPRYLIKTRGQQVTLSCSPISGHRSVSWYQQTPGQGLQFLFEYFSETQRNKGNFPGRFSGRQFSNSRSEMNVSTLELGDSALYLCASSWNSQETQYFGPGTRLLVL.

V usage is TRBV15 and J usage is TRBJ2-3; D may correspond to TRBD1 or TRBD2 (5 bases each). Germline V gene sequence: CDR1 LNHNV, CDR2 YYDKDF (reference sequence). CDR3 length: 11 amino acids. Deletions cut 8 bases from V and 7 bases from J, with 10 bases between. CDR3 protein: CATGGSNTQYF. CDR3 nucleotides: TGTGCCACCGGGGGTTCGAATACGCAGTATTTT.

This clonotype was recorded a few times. The CDR3 region is CASSLVLRDADTQYF. In DNA form, the CDR3 reads TGCGCCAGCAGCTTGGTCTTGCGGGATGCAGATACGCAGTATTTT. The chain has TRBV5-1 and TRBJ2-3; TRBD2 is a possible D gene (6 bases). CDR1 and CDR2 from the germline V gene are SGHRS and YFSETQ. Deletions cut 0 bases from V and 4 bases from J, with 12 bases between. The CDR3 extends over 15 amino acids.

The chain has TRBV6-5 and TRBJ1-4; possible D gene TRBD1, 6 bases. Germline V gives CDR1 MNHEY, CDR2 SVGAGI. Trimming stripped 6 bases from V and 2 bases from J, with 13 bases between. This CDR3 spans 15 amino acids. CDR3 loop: CASRPSGATNEKLFF. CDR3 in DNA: TGTGCCAGCAGGCCATCAGGGGCGACTAATGAAAAACTGTTTTTT.

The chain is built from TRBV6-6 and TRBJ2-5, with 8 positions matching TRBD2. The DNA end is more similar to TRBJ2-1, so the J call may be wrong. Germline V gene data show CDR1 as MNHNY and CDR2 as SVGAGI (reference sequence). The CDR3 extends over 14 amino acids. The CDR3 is CATTGTRGKGEQFF. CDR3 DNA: TGTGCCACTACCGGGACTAGGGGAAAGGGTGAGCAGTTCTTC.

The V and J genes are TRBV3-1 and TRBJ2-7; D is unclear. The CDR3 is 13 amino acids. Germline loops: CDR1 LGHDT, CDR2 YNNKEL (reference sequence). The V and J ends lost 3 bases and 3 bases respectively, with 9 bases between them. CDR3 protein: CASSHGRGYEQYF. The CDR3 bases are TGTGCCAGCAGCCATGGCAGAGGCTACGAGCAGTACTTC.

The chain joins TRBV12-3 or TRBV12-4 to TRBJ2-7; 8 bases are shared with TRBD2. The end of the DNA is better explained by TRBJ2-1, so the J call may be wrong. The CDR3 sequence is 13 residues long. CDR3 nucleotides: TGTGCCAGCAGCCCCGGGACTAGGAATGAGCAGTTCTTC. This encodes CASSPGTRNEQFF.

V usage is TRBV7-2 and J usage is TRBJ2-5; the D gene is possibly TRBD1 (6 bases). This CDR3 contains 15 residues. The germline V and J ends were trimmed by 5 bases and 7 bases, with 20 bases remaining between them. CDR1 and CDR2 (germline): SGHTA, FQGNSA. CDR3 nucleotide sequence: TGTGCCAGCAGCCTCGCCCCCCAGGGGACGGGGACCCAGTACTTC. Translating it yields CASSLAPQGTGTQYF.

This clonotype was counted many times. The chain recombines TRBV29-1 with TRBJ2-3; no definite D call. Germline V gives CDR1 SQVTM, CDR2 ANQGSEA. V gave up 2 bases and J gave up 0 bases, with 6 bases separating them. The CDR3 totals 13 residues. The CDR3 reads CSVEPTSTDTQYF. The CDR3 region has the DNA TGCAGCGTTGAACCGACCAGCACAGATACGCAGTATTTT.

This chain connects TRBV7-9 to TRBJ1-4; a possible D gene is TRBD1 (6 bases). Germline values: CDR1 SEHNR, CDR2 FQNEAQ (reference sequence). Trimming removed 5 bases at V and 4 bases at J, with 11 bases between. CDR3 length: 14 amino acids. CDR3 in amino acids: CASSNRQDNEKLFF. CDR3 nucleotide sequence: TGTGCCAGCAGCAATAGACAGGATAATGAAAAACTGTTTTTT.

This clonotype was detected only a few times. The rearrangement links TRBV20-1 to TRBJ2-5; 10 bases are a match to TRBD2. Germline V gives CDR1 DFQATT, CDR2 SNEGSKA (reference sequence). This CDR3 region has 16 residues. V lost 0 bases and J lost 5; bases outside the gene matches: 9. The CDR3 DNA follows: TGCAGTGCTAGAGATGTCCTAGCGGGGGAGGGGGAGACCCAGTACTTC. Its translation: CSARDVLAGEGETQYF.

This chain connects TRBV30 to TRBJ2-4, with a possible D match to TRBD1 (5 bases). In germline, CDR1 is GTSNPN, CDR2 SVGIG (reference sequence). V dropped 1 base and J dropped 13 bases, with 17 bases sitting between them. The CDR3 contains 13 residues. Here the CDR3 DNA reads TGTGCCTGGAGTGGAATATCAAAGTCAGGGCAGTACTTC. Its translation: CAWSGISKSGQYF.

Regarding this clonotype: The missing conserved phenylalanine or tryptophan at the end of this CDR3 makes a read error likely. CDR3 protein: CASSARGVDTEAFS. The CDR3 region has the DNA TGCGCCAGCAGCGCTCGGGGGGTGGACACTGAAGCTTTCTCT. This chain uses TRBV5-1 with TRBJ1-1; possibly TRBD1 for D (5 bases). The ends were cut back, 4 bases at V and 3 bases at J, with 13 bases in the middle. The CDR3 runs 14 residues. Germline V gives CDR1 SGHRS, CDR2 YFSETQ.

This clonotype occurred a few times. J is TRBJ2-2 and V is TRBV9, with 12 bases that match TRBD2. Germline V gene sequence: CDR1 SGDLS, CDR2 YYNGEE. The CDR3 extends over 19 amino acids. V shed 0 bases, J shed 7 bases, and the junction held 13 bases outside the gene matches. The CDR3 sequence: CASSVEASGGAFDSGELFF. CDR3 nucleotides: TGTGCCAGCAGCGTAGAGGCTAGCGGGGGGGCCTTCGATAGCGGGGAGCTGTTTTTT.

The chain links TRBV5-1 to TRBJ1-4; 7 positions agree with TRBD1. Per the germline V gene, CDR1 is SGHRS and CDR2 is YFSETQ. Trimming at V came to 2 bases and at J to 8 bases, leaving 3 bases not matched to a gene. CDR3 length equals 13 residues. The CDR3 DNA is TGCGCCAGCAGCTTTACAGGGGACGAAAAACTGTTTTTT. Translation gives CASSFTGDEKLFF.

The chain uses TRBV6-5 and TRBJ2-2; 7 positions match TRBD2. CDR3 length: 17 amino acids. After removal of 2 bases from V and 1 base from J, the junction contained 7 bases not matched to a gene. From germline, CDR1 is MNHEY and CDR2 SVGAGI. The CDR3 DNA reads TGTGCCAGCAGTTACGGCGCGGGGGAATTGAACACCGGGGAGCTGTTTTTT. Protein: CASSYGAGELNTGELFF.

This chain's CDR3 is CASSASLTSGTNYEQYF. CDR3 DNA sequence: TGTGCCAGCAGCGCCAGCCTGACTAGCGGGACTAACTACGAGCAGTACTTC. The V and J genes are TRBV13 and TRBJ2-5; 11 nucleotides align to TRBD2. TRBJ2-7 explains the end of the DNA better; the J call may be wrong. This CDR3 is built from 17 residues. Per germline, CDR1 PRHDT and CDR2 FYEKMQ (reference sequence).

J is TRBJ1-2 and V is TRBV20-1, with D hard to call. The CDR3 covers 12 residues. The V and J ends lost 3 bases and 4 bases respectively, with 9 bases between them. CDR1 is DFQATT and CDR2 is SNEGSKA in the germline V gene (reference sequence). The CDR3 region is CSASQPVYGYTF. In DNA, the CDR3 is TGCAGTGCTAGTCAACCCGTCTATGGCTACACCTTC.

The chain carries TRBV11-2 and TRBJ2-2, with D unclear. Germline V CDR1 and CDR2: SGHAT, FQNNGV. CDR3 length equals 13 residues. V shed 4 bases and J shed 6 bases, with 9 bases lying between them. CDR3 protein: CASSSGAPGELFF. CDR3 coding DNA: TGTGCCAGCAGCTCTGGAGCTCCCGGGGAGCTGTTTTTT.

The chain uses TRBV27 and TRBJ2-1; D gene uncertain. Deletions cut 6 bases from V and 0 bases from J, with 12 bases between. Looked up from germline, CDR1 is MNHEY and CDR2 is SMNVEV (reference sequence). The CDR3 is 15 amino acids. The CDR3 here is CASRRKPSSYNEQFF. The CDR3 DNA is TGTGCCAGCAGGCGCAAACCGAGCTCCTACAATGAGCAGTTCTTC.

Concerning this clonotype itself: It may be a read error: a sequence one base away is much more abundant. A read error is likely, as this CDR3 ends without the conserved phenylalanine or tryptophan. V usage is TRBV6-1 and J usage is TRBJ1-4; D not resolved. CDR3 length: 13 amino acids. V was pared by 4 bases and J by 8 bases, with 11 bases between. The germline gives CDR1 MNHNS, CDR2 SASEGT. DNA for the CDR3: TGTGCCAGCAGTGTGACGACTCTGGAAAAACTGTTTTCT. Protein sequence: CASSVTTLEKLFS.